This TCR beta chain was obtained from a study of T cells in Graves' hyperthyroidism and ophthalmopathy (dated by TCRdb to between 2019 and 2020). Regarding the research as a whole: Peripheral blood was collected at initial diagnosis, before any treatment. Prospective prediction of ophthalmopathy was tested in an independent validation cohort consisting of 18 hyperthyroidism patients and more than 15 patients who later progressed to ophthalmopathy. TCR V-J signatures able to tell the groups apart were searched for in a discovery cohort of 90 to 100 patients, of whom roughly 42 had Graves' ophthalmopathy and roughly 59 had stable Graves' hyperthyroidism. The paper reports TCR Vbeta CDR3 sequencing of roughly 140 peripheral blood samples: under 45 ophthalmopathy, over 70 hyperthyroidism and around 17 progressor patients. Following sampling, methimazole starting at 30 mg daily was given to hyperthyroidism patients, and high-dose intravenous methylprednisolone was given to ophthalmopathy patients. In addition, the study compared T-cell repertoires in thyroid tissue and in blood from 6 or 7 Graves' hyperthyroidism patients. The roughly 100 discovery patients were divided at random into training and test sets in a 7:3 ratio.

The TCR beta CDR3 regions were amplified from the RNA transcripts. The TCR CDR3 was subjected to a first round of RT-PCR using the HTBI primer set and the Qiagen OneStep RT-PCR kit. The libraries were constructed in a second round of multiplex PCR and then size-selected and purified. The libraries were sequenced on an Illumina HiSeq2000 using paired-end 100 bp reads. Per the authors' processing: SOAPnuke was used to process the raw data, throwing out any read that contained adapters or uncalled bases, had a mean Phred below 15, or lacked an exact constant-primer or identifier match. High-quality paired reads were merged with COPE v1.2.5, and unique nucleotide sequences were defined as clonotypes. MiTCR v1.1 was used to align clonotypes to the IMGT TRBV, TRBD and TRBJ reference segments. Analysis was restricted to V-J combinations with a frequency above 0.0001, which covered roughly 99% of repertoires. A TCS score was defined as the ratio between F50 (clonal expansion) and ExV (chaos), using BLOSUM62-based TCRdist between CDR3 peptides within each V-J. Welch's t-statistics and random forest reduced fewer than 550 V-J features to 10 to 15, which were used in a naive Bayes classifier (R e1071). TCRdb reworked the public reads: Q25 trimming with fastp, MiXCR clone assembly, productive beta chains retained. When rows share a CDR3 protein, they turn into one entry using the most common DNA and genes. In this record, the V and J calls reflect TCRdb's handling and not the investigators' own analysis. This sample has around 520,000 distinct CDR3 sequences in its table, and approximately 25% of those were observed once. The ten largest clones add up to about 11% of the sample.

Ophthalmopathy patients had moderately to severely active disease, with a Clinical Activity Score of 3 or more, a NOSPECS grade of 4 or more, and a disease duration of less than 3 months. Patients with uncontrolled infections, other autoimmune diseases, pregnancy or lactation were excluded. Clinical symptoms, serum thyroxine and TRAb, thyroid ultrasound, and orbital computed tomography formed the basis for the diagnoses. PBMCs were separated from around 9.1 ml of fresh peripheral blood using Ficoll-Paque density gradient centrifugation. Trizol reagent was used to extract total RNA, and RNA quality was then checked on an Agilent 2100 Bioanalyzer. This clonotype was seen many times. Its target antigen remains unknown. At one of its ends the junction is not consistent with the germline gene, which may arise from a read error. The germline V gene sets CDR1 to SGHTA and CDR2 to FQGTGA. From its cysteine to its phenylalanine, the CDR3 spans 15 amino acids. Only CDR3 DNA remains: 45 bases, in frame from the first base.

Broader findings and caveats from the paper: Most expanded thyroid clonotypes (frequency above 0.001) were also detected in blood, a finding suggesting that blood repertoires may reflect thyroid immune responses. In cross-validation, a model built on a 13 V-J signature told ophthalmopathy apart from stable hyperthyroidism with approximately 90% sensitivity and roughly 81% specificity, and in testing the same model reached 80%/75%. In validation, progression to ophthalmopathy was predicted by the model with about 70% sensitivity and 72% to 80% specificity, a median of roughly six months before onset. Sample size was not statistically predetermined, and blinding of investigators to group allocation was not performed.

Source material: blood. The sequence derives from a woman aged 30 to 39 with Graves' ophthalmopathy. The chain joins TRBV7-3 to TRBJ1-1; a weak D assignment points to TRBD1 (6 bases agree). The nucleotide sequence is TGTGCCAGCAGCGTAACGGGACACTCGAACGCTGAAGCTTTCTTT. It translates as CASSVTGHSNAEAFF.